This TCR beta chain was identified in a study of blood T cell repertoires in COVID-19. Study summary: Collection of acute and convalescent COVID-19 samples took place in the United States, Italy and Spain. Sample material is recorded as cDNA or gDNA derived from T cells, B-cell-depleted T cells, or PBMCs.

Per the germline V gene, CDR1 is MNHEY and CDR2 is SVGAGI. The CDR3 is made up of 13 amino acids. V was cut by 5 bases and J by 7 bases, with 12 bases left in between. Seattle patients were enrolled while actively infected and followed longitudinally. Under the authors' procedure: Amplified reference gene primers provided the basis for estimating nucleated cell counts. The data were produced by immunoSEQ multiplex PCR, yet TCRdb's version contains in-frame clones alone and is incomplete. Clone size and the V and J calls come from that table; the DNA yielded D and trimming. The sample yields fewer than 450,000 clones, roughly 90% seen once.

The chain carries TRBV6-5 and TRBJ1-5, with D possibly TRBD1 on 6 matching bases. The TCR was taken from a woman in her 70s with COVID-19, enrolled during active disease. Sequences were obtained from peripheral blood. The CDR3: CASSTTGKQPQHF. CDR3 DNA: TGTGCCAGCAGTACGACAGGTAAACAGCCCCAGCATTTT.